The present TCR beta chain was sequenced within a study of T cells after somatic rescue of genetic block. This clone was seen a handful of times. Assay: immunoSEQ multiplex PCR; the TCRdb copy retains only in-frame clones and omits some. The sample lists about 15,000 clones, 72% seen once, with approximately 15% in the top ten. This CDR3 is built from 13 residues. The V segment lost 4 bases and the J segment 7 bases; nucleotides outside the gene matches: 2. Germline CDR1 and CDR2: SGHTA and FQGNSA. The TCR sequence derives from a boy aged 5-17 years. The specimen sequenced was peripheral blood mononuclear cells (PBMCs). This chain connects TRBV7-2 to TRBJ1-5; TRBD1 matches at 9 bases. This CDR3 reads CASSSTGGQPQHF. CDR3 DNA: TGTGCCAGCAGCTCCACAGGGGGCCAGCCCCAGCATTTT.